These T cell receptor beta chains were read from a single sample in a study of T cells after yellow fever vaccination. TCRdb called the 5' RACE reads again in MiXCR, with one record for every CDR3 protein. The data contain 250,000 to 400,000 distinct CDR3 sequences, roughly 3.9% of them singletons. This specimen was PBMCs, taken 5 days after the yellow fever booster vaccination. These TCRs come from a man between 18 and 35 years old who received the YFV17D yellow fever vaccine. CDR3s include the opening cysteine and the closing phenylalanine or tryptophan. A D gene is named only where the DNA matches it firmly. Clone size is shown for a subset of rows, as once, few, many or a class of expanded clone.

CDR3 DNA | CDR3 protein | CDR3 length | J gene | D gene | V gene | clone size
TGCAGCGTTCCCGGGACAGGCGAAGAGACCCAGTACTTC | CSVPGTGEETQYF | 13 | TRBJ2-5 | TRBD1 | TRBV29-1 | .
TGTGCCAGCTCCCCTACTACTATCGGGGGAGGCACAGATACGCAGTATTTT | CASSPTTIGGGTDTQYF | 17 | TRBJ2-3 | . | TRBV5-4 | many
TGTGCCAGCGGGGTCGAGCCCTGGGACAGAGATGAAAAACTGATTTTT | CASGVEPWDRDEKLIF | 16 | TRBJ1-4 | TRBD1 | TRBV6-5 | few
TGCAGTGCTAGAGAGGCGGGCCATTACTACGAGCAGTACTTC | CSAREAGHYYEQYF | 14 | TRBJ2-7 | . | TRBV20-1 | few
TGCGCCAGCAGCTTGGGTAGTTTAGCCAAAAACATTCAGTACTTC | CASSLGSLAKNIQYF | 15 | TRBJ2-4 | . | TRBV5-1 | many
TGTGCCAGCAGCACCGACAGCCCTATTAGCTACACCTTC | CASSTDSPISYTF | 13 | TRBJ1-2 | . | TRBV6-6 | .
TGTGCCAGCAGCTTAGACGCGGGTAGCTCCTACAATGAGCAGTTCTTC | CASSLDAGSSYNEQFF | 16 | TRBJ2-1 | . | TRBV7-2 | many
TGTGCCAGCAGCTCAACAGGGGCTACGGGCACTGAAGCTTTCTTT | CASSSTGATGTEAFF | 15 | TRBJ1-1 | TRBD1 | TRBV7-9 | .
TGTGCCAGCAGACATACAGGGACTTACTATGGCTACACCTTC | CASRHTGTYYGYTF | 14 | TRBJ1-2 | . | TRBV12-3/TRBV12-4 | many
TGTGCCCACGGACCCGCCCAAGAGACCCAGTACTTC | CAHGPAQETQYF | 12 | TRBJ2-5 | . | TRBV30 | few
TGTGCCAGCAGCCCGACCACAGGGAGGGGTGAAGCTTTCTTT | CASSPTTGRGEAFF | 14 | TRBJ1-1 | . | TRBV12-3/TRBV12-4 | many
TGCGCCAGCAGCTTGGAGGGCTTGACCAATGAGCAGTTCTTC | CASSLEGLTNEQFF | 14 | TRBJ2-1 | . | TRBV5-1 | few
TGCGCCAGCAGCTTGGCGCTAGCGGGGGCCGCAGATACGCAGTATTTT | CASSLALAGAADTQYF | 16 | TRBJ2-3 | TRBD2 | TRBV5-1 | .
TGTGCCAGCAGCCCAAGGGGGCTCGGGGAGACCCAGTACTTC | CASSPRGLGETQYF | 14 | TRBJ2-5 | TRBD1 | TRBV7-8 | many
TGTGCCAGCAGCTCCGGCGGGACACCCCGAGGACCCCTCCACTTT | CASSSGGTPRGPLHF | 15 | TRBJ1-6 | . | TRBV7-9 | few
TGTGCCAGTAGTCCCGGGGCCGCCACCTACGAGCAGTACTTC | CASSPGAATYEQYF | 14 | TRBJ2-7 | . | TRBV19 | many
TGTGCCAGCAGCCCAAATCCGAACACTGAAGCTTTCTTT | CASSPNPNTEAFF | 13 | TRBJ1-1 | . | TRBV7-2 | .
TGTGCCAGCTCCGGGGAGGGGAAATGGGAGACCCAGTACTTC | CASSGEGKWETQYF | 14 | TRBJ2-5 | TRBD2 | TRBV2 | few
TGCAGTGCTGGACAGGGGCCAGACACTGAAGCTTTCTTT | CSAGQGPDTEAFF | 13 | TRBJ1-1 | TRBD1 | TRBV20-1 | few
TGCAGTGTCCCAAACCGACAGGGGGCAGCTAACTATGGCTACACCTTC | CSVPNRQGAANYGYTF | 16 | TRBJ1-2 | TRBD1 | TRBV20-1 | few
TGTGCCAGCAGCCAAGATATGGCAGGGTATGGCAATTCACCCCTCCACTTT | CASSQDMAGYGNSPLHF | 17 | TRBJ1-6 | . | TRBV14 | few
TGTGCCAGCAGTTTCCGGGGGCCCGGGGAGCTGTTTTTT | CASSFRGPGELFF | 13 | TRBJ2-2 | . | TRBV7-9 | many
TGTGCCAGCAGCCAAGTTAGTAATCAGACCCAGTACTTC | CASSQVSNQTQYF | 13 | TRBJ2-5 | . | TRBV4-2 | few
TGTGCCAGCAGTGACCCAGGGACTTTCTTTGAGAACACTGAAGCTTTCTTT | CASSDPGTFFENTEAFF | 17 | TRBJ1-1 | . | TRBV25-1 | .
TGTGCCAGCAGCTTAGGACTAGCGGGGGGGCCTTACGGGGCCCAAGAGACCCAGTACTTC | CASSLGLAGGPYGAQETQYF | 20 | TRBJ2-5 | TRBD2 | TRBV7-2 | few
TGCGCCAGCAGCTCACGGACAGCCACCTACTACGAGCAGTACTTC | CASSSRTATYYEQYF | 15 | TRBJ2-7 | . | TRBV5-1 | many
TGCGCCAGCAGCCGGTCCCTGGGGTCCGAGCAGTACTTC | CASSRSLGSEQYF | 13 | TRBJ2-7 | . | TRBV4-1 | .
TGTGCCAGCAGTGCCCTGGGGTCCGGGGAGCTGTTTTTT | CASSALGSGELFF | 13 | TRBJ2-2 | . | TRBV6-4 | few
TGCAGTGCACCGATGGTCTCTCCTAGCACAGATACGCAGTATTTT | CSAPMVSPSTDTQYF | 15 | TRBJ2-3 | . | TRBV20-1 | few
TGCAGCGTTGAGACTGGAAACACCATATATTTT | CSVETGNTIYF | 11 | TRBJ1-3 | . | TRBV29-1 | .
TGTGCCAGCAGTTCAGACGGCGCGAACACCGGGGAGCTGTTTTTT | CASSSDGANTGELFF | 15 | TRBJ2-2 | . | TRBV7-3 | .
TGTGCCAGCAGCGTAGGAACGGGGTCGCGGGAAAAACTGTTTTTT | CASSVGTGSREKLFF | 15 | TRBJ1-4 | . | TRBV9 | .
TGCGCCAGCAGCTCCCTGGGCGGGGAGTGGGATGAGCAGTTCTTC | CASSSLGGEWDEQFF | 15 | TRBJ2-1 | . | TRBV5-1 | many
TGCGCCAGCAGCTCTGTGGGCCAGGGAGACTATGGCTACACCTTC | CASSSVGQGDYGYTF | 15 | TRBJ1-2 | . | TRBV5-1 | .
TGTGCCAGCACGAGACAGGGGAATAACCCCTTGAGGGAGCAGTTCTTC | CASTRQGNNPLREQFF | 16 | TRBJ2-1 | TRBD1 | TRBV6-6 | .
TGCAGCGTTGAAGATCTTGTCGGGGCAGATACGCAGTATTTT | CSVEDLVGADTQYF | 14 | TRBJ2-3 | . | TRBV29-1 | many
TGTGCCAGCAGCCCGAGGCTAACCCCGAGCGGGTACTCTGGAAACACCATATATTTT | CASSPRLTPSGYSGNTIYF | 19 | TRBJ1-3 | . | TRBV7-9 | .
TGTGCCAGCAGCCAAGAGAGGATCACGTATGGCTACACCTTC | CASSQERITYGYTF | 14 | TRBJ1-2 | . | TRBV4-2 | few
TGTGCCAGCAGTTTCAAACTACGGGGCAATCAGCCCCAGCATTTT | CASSFKLRGNQPQHF | 15 | TRBJ1-5 | . | TRBV12-3/TRBV12-4 | .
TGCGCCAGCAGCTCCGGGACAGATCTCTATGGCTACACCTTC | CASSSGTDLYGYTF | 14 | TRBJ1-2 | TRBD1 | TRBV5-1 | many
TGTGCCAGCAGTTTTAGCGGGGAGAACTCCTACAATGAGCAGTTCTTC | CASSFSGENSYNEQFF | 16 | TRBJ2-1 | TRBD2 | TRBV5-5 | .
TGTGCCAGCAGCCAGGGACAGATCGACACAGATACGCAGTATTTT | CASSQGQIDTDTQYF | 15 | TRBJ2-3 | TRBD1 | TRBV7-2 | many
TGTGCCAGCACTCTAGCGGGGGGCGGGCTCCATGAGCAGTTCTTC | CASTLAGGGLHEQFF | 15 | TRBJ2-1 | TRBD2 | TRBV12-3/TRBV12-4 | many
TGTGCCAGCAGCCCCGCCCCCGGGACAGTCTTCTACGAGCAGTACTTC | CASSPAPGTVFYEQYF | 16 | TRBJ2-7 | TRBD1 | TRBV7-9 | .
TGTGCCAGCAGCGTCGACAGGGGGGGTTTTCAAGAGACCCAGTACTTC | CASSVDRGGFQETQYF | 16 | TRBJ2-5 | TRBD1 | TRBV9 | .
TGTGCCAGCAGACCCGCGGGGGGGCCGGAGACAGATACGCAGTATTTT | CASRPAGGPETDTQYF | 16 | TRBJ2-3 | TRBD2 | TRBV2 | .
TGTGCCAGCAGCTTAGCGAGGACAGCTGGCTACACCTTC | CASSLARTAGYTF | 13 | TRBJ1-2 | . | TRBV7-2 | many
TGTGCCAGCAGTAACGTGGGAGGGGCGGTTACTGAAGCTTTCTTT | CASSNVGGAVTEAFF | 15 | TRBJ1-1 | . | TRBV12-3/TRBV12-4 | .
TGTGCCAGCAGCCTGAGAGCGGGGGAGCTCTCTGGGGCCAACGTCCTGACTTTC | CASSLRAGELSGANVLTF | 18 | TRBJ2-6 | TRBD2 | TRBV4-2 | few
TGTGCCAGCGCTAGCGGGGGGGGGAGCGAGCAGTACTTC | CASASGGGSEQYF | 13 | TRBJ2-7 | TRBD2 | TRBV7-2 | many
TGTGCCAGCAGCCCCTCTGCGGTTCGTAACGAGCAGTACTTC | CASSPSAVRNEQYF | 14 | TRBJ2-7 | . | TRBV6-6 | many
TGCGCCAGCAGCCAAGATCGCGGGGGTGACACAGATACGCAGTATTTT | CASSQDRGGDTDTQYF | 16 | TRBJ2-3 | TRBD2 | TRBV4-3 | many
TGTGCCAGCAGCCGGCGTGGGGTTTGGAGCTATGGCTACACCTTC | CASSRRGVWSYGYTF | 15 | TRBJ1-2 | . | TRBV6-5 | few
TGCGCCAGCAGGTCGCCGGGGACAACAGATACGCAGTATTTT | CASRSPGTTDTQYF | 14 | TRBJ2-3 | . | TRBV5-1 | few
TGCGCCAGCAGCCAAGAAGTGGCAGGTGGGACTGAAGCTTTCTTT | CASSQEVAGGTEAFF | 15 | TRBJ1-1 | . | TRBV4-1 | many